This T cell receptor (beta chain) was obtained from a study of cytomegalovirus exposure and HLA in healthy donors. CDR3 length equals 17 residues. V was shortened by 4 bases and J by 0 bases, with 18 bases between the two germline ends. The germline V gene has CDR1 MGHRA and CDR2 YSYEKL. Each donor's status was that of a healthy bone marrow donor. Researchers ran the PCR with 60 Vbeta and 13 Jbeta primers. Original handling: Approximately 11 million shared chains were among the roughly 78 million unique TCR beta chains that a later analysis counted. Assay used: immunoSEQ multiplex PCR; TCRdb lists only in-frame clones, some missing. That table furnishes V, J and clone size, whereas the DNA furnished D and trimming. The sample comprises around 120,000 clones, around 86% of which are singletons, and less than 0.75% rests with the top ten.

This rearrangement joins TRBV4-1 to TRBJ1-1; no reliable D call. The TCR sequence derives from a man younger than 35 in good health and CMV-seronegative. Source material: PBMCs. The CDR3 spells CASSLQRTEGMNTEAFF. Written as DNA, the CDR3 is TGCGCCAGCAGCCTACAACGCACCGAGGGAATGAACACTGAAGCTTTCTTT.